A single sample is the source of the 8 T cell receptor beta chains below, sequenced in a study of early T cells in non-severe SARS-CoV-2 infection. In TCRdb, the 5' RACE reads were re-called with MiXCR into one record per CDR3 protein. The top ten clones hold roughly 4.3% of a sample with 77,000 or so distinct CDR3 sequences, roughly 14% of them seen once. Sequencing was performed on whole blood, taken at baseline. The receptors originated from an adult who was a healthcare worker with PCR-confirmed SARS-CoV-2 infection or an uninfected control (not recorded which).

Only one count was recorded for this clonotype. The V and J genes are TRBV7-8 and TRBJ2-4; no reliable D call. Germline assignment: CDR1 SGHVS and CDR2 FQNEAQ. Trimming took off 4 bases at V and 10 bases at J, with 8 bases between the two ends. The CDR3 is 11 amino acids. CDR3 amino acids: CASSSGLIQYF. The CDR3 DNA reads TGTGCCAGCAGCTCGGGCTTAATTCAGTACTTC.

The chain carries TRBV28 and TRBJ2-1, with 7 bases fitting TRBD2. The CDR3 length is 14 residues. The ends lost 3 bases at V and 4 bases at J; junction bases unmatched: 3. Germline CDR1 and CDR2: MDHEN and SYDVKM. CDR3 coding DNA: TGTGCCAGCAGTTTGGAGCGGGATTACAATGAGCAGTTCTTC. Protein: CASSLERDYNEQFF. Drawing the rest from reference TRBV28 and TRBJ2-1, the complete variable domain is DVKVTQSSRYLVKRTGEKVFLECVQDMDHENMFWYRQDPGLGLRLIYFSYDVKMKEKGDIPEGYSVSREKKERFSLILESASTNQTSMYLCASSLERDYNEQFFGPGTRLTVL.

This clonotype was counted a few times. This chain links TRBV6-6 with TRBJ2-1; D is unresolved. Trimming took 5 bases from V and 2 from J, leaving 10 bases between them. There are 14 residues in the CDR3. Looked up from germline, CDR1 is MNHNY and CDR2 is SVGAGI (reference sequence). The CDR3 region is CASSAGAAYNEQFF. The DNA of the CDR3 is TGTGCCAGCAGTGCCGGAGCTGCCTACAATGAGCAGTTCTTC.

In this sample, this clonotype turned up many times. This chain uses TRBV27 with TRBJ1-2; 7 nucleotides line up with TRBD1. The CDR3 sequence is 20 residues long. Germline V gene sequence: CDR1 MNHEY, CDR2 SMNVEV (reference sequence). Germline trimming cut 3 bases from V and 7 bases from J; bases unmatched to any gene: 26. The CDR3 region has the DNA TGTGCCAGCAGTTTCTTCATCCCCGGGACAGCATCCGAGGTTTTTGTTGGCTACACCTTC. Amino acids: CASSFFIPGTASEVFVGYTF.

This clonotype showed up just a few times. The J gene is TRBJ2-7, the V gene TRBV5-1, with D tentatively TRBD1 (6 bases). The germline CDR1 and CDR2 sequences are SGHRS and YFSETQ. V shed 4 bases and J shed 2 bases, with 16 bases lying between them. The length of the CDR3 is 15 residues. CDR3 amino acids: CASSGTPGAPYEQYF. The CDR3 DNA follows: TGCGCCAGCAGCGGAACTCCAGGGGCCCCCTACGAGCAGTACTTC.

The chain combines TRBV7-9 with TRBJ1-4; TRBD1 matches at 9 bases. Per the germline V gene, CDR1 is SEHNR and CDR2 is FQNEAQ (reference sequence). The CDR3 is 17 amino acids. Trimming took 5 bases from V and 3 from J; bases not matched to a gene: 10. DNA for the CDR3: TGTGCCAGCAGCCCGGGACAGGGAGATATGGCTAATGAAAAACTGTTTTTT. This encodes CASSPGQGDMANEKLFF.

There are a few counts of this clonotype. The chain joins TRBV5-1 to TRBJ1-2; D gene unclear. From germline, CDR1 is SGHRS and CDR2 YFSETQ. This CDR3 is 13 amino acids long. V gave up 4 bases and J gave up 3 bases, with 10 bases separating them. The CDR3, as DNA: TGCGCCAGCAGCCCGGACGGGGACTATGGCTACACCTTC. It specifies CASSPDGDYGYTF.

The chain has TRBV7-9 and TRBJ2-3, with D unclear. Germline CDR1 and CDR2: SEHNR and FQNEAQ (reference sequence). This CDR3 contains 12 residues. V gave up 4 bases and J gave up 6 bases, with 8 bases separating them. The CDR3 DNA reads TGTGCCAGCAGCTCTGGGCGTGATACGCAGTATTTT. Amino acid sequence: CASSSGRDTQYF.